This T cell receptor beta chain was documented in a study of Graves' ophthalmopathy and Graves' hyperthyroidism. Points from the study as a whole: The majority of expanded thyroid clonotypes above 0.001 frequency also occurred in blood.

In the case of this clonotype: Antigen specificity is unknown.

Per the germline V gene, CDR1 is SGHTA and CDR2 is FQGTGA. The ends lost 3 bases at V and 5 bases at J; junction bases unmatched: 7. The length of the CDR3 is 18 residues. Scientists amplified the TCR beta CDR3 regions from RNA transcripts. RT-PCR in the first round used HTBI primers; a second-round multiplex PCR followed. Via MiXCR, TCRdb re-called the multiplex PCR reads, giving one row per CDR3 protein. Found here are a few hundred thousand distinct CDR3 sequences, 15% to 20% of them singletons; the top ten hold 1.5% to 2%. This sequence joins TRBV7-3 and TRBJ2-2; TRBD2 matches at 15 bases. This receptor was taken from a woman between 18 and 30 years old with Graves' ophthalmopathy. The material sequenced was peripheral blood. CDR3 sequence reads: CASSFSGLAGGKTGELFF. The CDR3 DNA reads TGTGCCAGCAGCTTCTCCGGACTAGCGGGAGGGAAAACCGGGGAGCTGTTTTTT.